The clone carrying this T cell receptor beta chain was recorded a few times. This entry is derived from a study of T cell repertoires in cytomegalovirus infection. TCRdb passed the reads through MiXCR, listing each CDR3 protein once. Here the sample spans about 250,000 distinct CDR3 sequences, approximately 17% being singletons. The germline CDR1 and CDR2 sequences are MGHRA and YSYEKL. The length of the CDR3 is 13 residues. V was clipped by 0 bases and J by 7 bases, with 7 bases between them. The sequenced sample consisted of CD8+ T cells from PBMCs. The receptor was derived from a human donor in good health (CMV status not recorded). Some clones in this sample may be carry-over from other donors' samples. The chain uses TRBV4-1 and TRBJ1-5, with no clear D. The CDR3 region is CASSQDNLQPQHF. As DNA, the CDR3 is TGCGCCAGCAGCCAAGATAACCTGCAGCCCCAGCATTTT.